This TCR beta chain was captured in a study of blood T cell repertoires in COVID-19. Losses at the gene ends were 3 bases for V and 5 bases for J; bases not matched to a gene: 6. Germline values: CDR1 SQVTM, CDR2 ANQGSEA. The CDR3 loop spans 13 amino acids. Clones were read by immunoSEQ multiplex PCR, and TCRdb kept only the in-frame ones, dropping some. The sample consists of about 160,000 clones, around 83% of them appearing once. All enrollees were about 18 to 100 years old and from fewer than 30 US areas. Participant-reported clinical history was the basis for cohort assignment. The TCR was taken from a woman between 50 and 59 years old in a cohort exposed to, infected with or recovered from COVID-19 (not recorded which). The chain joins TRBV29-1 to TRBJ2-5; 7 bases agree with TRBD1. Sample: PBMCs or T cells enriched from blood (not recorded which). CDR3 region: CSVDKTGMETQYF. The CDR3 DNA sequence: TGCAGCGTTGATAAGACAGGGATGGAGACCCAGTACTTC. Looking up the rest from reference TRBV29-1 and TRBJ2-5 gives the full variable domain: SAVISQKPSRDICQRGTSLTIQCQVDSQVTMMFWYRQQPGQSLTLIATANQGSEATYESGFVIDKFPISRPNLTFSTLTVSNMSPEDSSIYLCSVDKTGMETQYFGPGTRLLVL.